This T cell receptor beta chain originates from a study of CD8 T cells in ankylosing spondylitis. Concerning this clonotype: What it binds is unknown.

Germline values: CDR1 SGHDN, CDR2 FVKESK. The V segment lost 6 bases and the J segment 1 base; nucleotides outside the gene matches: 5. The CDR3 has 14 residues. Study results and caveats: Disease-associated clones were reportedly significantly overrepresented in matched ankylosing spondylitis synovial fluid. Among TCR beta sequences, a motif of eight highly homologous variants appeared characteristic of ankylosing spondylitis blood. In the blood and synovial fluid of reactive arthritis, some motif variants had been previously reported.

For TCR beta, libraries came from quantitative 5'-RACE with molecular barcodes. A single record per CDR3 protein comes from TCRdb applying MiXCR to the 5' RACE reads. Counted here are around 90,000 distinct CDR3 sequences, roughly 27% occurring once; the ten biggest clones make up around 59%. Material for sequencing was blood, either unsorted or a sorted T cell fraction (not recorded which). J is TRBJ1-1 and V is TRBV14; 7 nucleotides align to TRBD1. This receptor was identified in a male donor with ankylosing spondylitis or in good health (not recorded which). CDR3 sequence: CASSPDRENTEAFF. CDR3 DNA: TGTGCCAGCAGTCCCGACAGGGAGAACACTGAAGCTTTCTTT.